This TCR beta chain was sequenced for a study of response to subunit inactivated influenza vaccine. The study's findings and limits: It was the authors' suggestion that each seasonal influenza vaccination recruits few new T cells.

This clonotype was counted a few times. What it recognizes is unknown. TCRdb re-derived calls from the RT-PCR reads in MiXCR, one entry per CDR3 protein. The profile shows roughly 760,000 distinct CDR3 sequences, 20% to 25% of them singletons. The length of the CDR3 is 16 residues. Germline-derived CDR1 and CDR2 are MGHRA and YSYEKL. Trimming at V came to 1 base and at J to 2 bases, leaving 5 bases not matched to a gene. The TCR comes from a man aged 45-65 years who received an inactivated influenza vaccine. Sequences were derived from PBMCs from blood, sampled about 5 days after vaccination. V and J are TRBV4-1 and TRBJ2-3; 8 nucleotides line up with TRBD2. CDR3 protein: CASSQGLARTTDTQYF. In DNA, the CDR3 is TGCGCCAGCAGCCAAGGACTAGCGAGGACCACAGATACGCAGTATTTT.